These T cell receptor beta chains were read from a single sample in a study of blood T cell repertoires in COVID-19. The protocol was immunoSEQ multiplex PCR, while the TCRdb copy is restricted to in-frame clones and leaves out a portion. Here the sample spans about 140,000 clones, 80% to 85% being singletons. Sequencing was done on a sample of peripheral blood. The receptors shown here come from a human donor in a cohort sampled during active COVID-19. CDR3s include the opening cysteine and the closing phenylalanine or tryptophan. The order of the fields is V gene, D gene, clone size, J gene, CDR3 DNA, CDR3 protein. The D gene is left open where the match is weak. Where a row states a size, it is once, few, many or the class of an expanded clone; other rows omit it.

>TRBV18|NA|NA|TRBJ1-5
TGTGCCAGCTCACCAGGACAACGACAGCCCCAGCATTTT
CASSPGQRQPQHF
>TRBV18|NA|few|TRBJ2-7
TGTGCCAGCTCACCTACTAGCCCTCACGTCTACGAGCAGTACTTC
CASSPTSPHVYEQYF
>TRBV14|TRBD2|once|TRBJ2-7
TGTGCCAGCAGCCAAAGACCCGGGACTAGTTACGAGCAGTACTTC
CASSQRPGTSYEQYF
>TRBV7-9|TRBD1|few|TRBJ1-1
TGTGCCAGCAGCTTAAATTCAGGGGGAATGAACACTGAAGCTTTCTTT
CASSLNSGGMNTEAFF
>TRBV2|NA|NA|TRBJ2-2
TGTGCCAGCAGTTACTACACCGGGGAGCTGTTTTTT
CASSYYTGELFF
>TRBV11-3|TRBD1|NA|TRBJ2-1
TGTGCCAGCAGCTCGGGGACAGACAATGAGCAGTTCTTC
CASSSGTDNEQFF
>TRBV10-2|TRBD2|NA|TRBJ2-7
TGCGCCAGCAGGCGGACTAGCGATTCTTACGAGCAGTACTTC
CASRRTSDSYEQYF
>TRBV24-1|TRBD2|NA|TRBJ2-1
TGTGCCACCAGTGATTTCGGCGGGAGACTGGGCAATGAGCAGTTCTTC
CATSDFGGRLGNEQFF
>TRBV6-6|TRBD1|NA|TRBJ2-7
TGTGCCAGCAGTCCTCGACAGGGGGCAGCCTACGAGCAGTACTTC
CASSPRQGAAYEQYF
>TRBV3-1/TRBV3-2|TRBD1|NA|TRBJ2-3
TGTGCCAGCAGGCAGGGGGCAGGGACAGATACGCAGTATTTT
CASRQGAGTDTQYF
>TRBV5-5|TRBD2|NA|TRBJ2-7
TGTGCCAGCAGCCCCTATCTGGGACTAGCGGCTTCGTTCTCCTACGAGCAGTACTTC
CASSPYLGLAASFSYEQYF
>TRBV6-4|TRBD1|NA|TRBJ1-2
TGTGCCAGCAGTGACTCCTATACAGGGGCCCCCACCTTC
CASSDSYTGAPTF
>TRBV10-2|TRBD1|NA|TRBJ1-2
TGCGCCAGCAGCCACGACAGGGGCGCTAACTATGGCTACACCTTC
CASSHDRGANYGYTF
>TRBV19|NA|NA|TRBJ2-1
TGTGCCAGTACCTTCGGACAACTAAGCTCCTACAATGAGCAGTTCTTC
CASTFGQLSSYNEQFF
>TRBV7-2|TRBD2|few|TRBJ2-7
TGTGCCAGCAGCTTGGCGGGAGGGCAAACCGAGCAGTACTTC
CASSLAGGQTEQYF
>TRBV19|TRBD1|NA|TRBJ1-3
TGTGCCAGTAGTATAAACGGACAGGGGGCGAACAGAAACACCATATATTTT
CASSINGQGANRNTIYF
>TRBV3-1/TRBV3-2|TRBD1|NA|TRBJ1-2
TGTGCCAGCAGCCAAGGACAGGGGGCGCTAAGCTATGGCTACACCTTC
CASSQGQGALSYGYTF
>TRBV7-9|TRBD2|NA|TRBJ2-3
TGTGCCAGCAGCCACTACGGGACTAGCCGGTGGGATACGCAGTATTTT
CASSHYGTSRWDTQYF
>TRBV4-1|TRBD2|NA|TRBJ2-7
TGCGCCAGCAGCCAAGGTCTAGCGGTTGAGCAGTACTTC
CASSQGLAVEQYF
>TRBV11-2|TRBD1|NA|TRBJ2-7
TGTGCCAGCAGCCCGCTGGGACAGGGGAAAGACTACGAGCAGTACTTC
CASSPLGQGKDYEQYF
>TRBV2|NA|NA|TRBJ1-5
TGTGCCAGCACCGGGGAAGGGCATCAGCCCCAGCATTTT
CASTGEGHQPQHF
>TRBV28|NA|NA|TRBJ1-1
TGTGCCAGCAGTTTCGCTGGGGGCGATGGCACTGAAGCTTTCTTT
CASSFAGGDGTEAFF
>TRBV3-1/TRBV3-2|NA|few|TRBJ2-1
TGTGCCAGCAGTCCCTCCGGGCGGCGGGGTGAGCAGTTCTTC
CASSPSGRRGEQFF
>TRBV7-9|NA|NA|TRBJ1-1
TGTGCCAGCAGCTTTGAGGGAGGCACTGAAGCTTTCTTT
CASSFEGGTEAFF
>TRBV10-3|NA|NA|TRBJ2-6
TGTGCCATCAGTGCGGACAGCTCTGGGGCCAACGTCCTGACTTTC
CAISADSSGANVLTF
>TRBV4-2|TRBD1|NA|TRBJ2-7
TGTGCCAGCAGCCAACAAACCGGGACAGGGGTTTCGAGGTCCTACGAGCAGTACTTC
CASSQQTGTGVSRSYEQYF
>TRBV7-2|NA|NA|TRBJ2-7
TGTGCCAGCAGCGGAGAGACAGAATCCTACGAGCAGTACTTC
CASSGETESYEQYF
>TRBV4-1|TRBD1|few|TRBJ2-3
TGCGCCAGCAGCCAGCCGGGACAGTCCGCTCGTACGCAGTATTTT
CASSQPGQSARTQYF
>TRBV29-1|TRBD1|few|TRBJ1-6
TGCAGCGTTCTAAGACAGGGCCCTTCACCCCTCCACTTT
CSVLRQGPSPLHF
>TRBV11-2|NA|NA|TRBJ1-1
TGTGCCAGCAGCTTGTCTTTGAACACTGAAGCTTTCTTT
CASSLSLNTEAFF
>TRBV10-1|NA|NA|TRBJ1-5
TGCGCCAGCAGTGAGTGTGAATCGGTCGGGACACCAAGCAATCAGCCCCAGCATTTT
CASSECESVGTPSNQPQHF
>TRBV7-2|NA|NA|TRBJ1-3
TGTGCCAGCAGTCGTCTCCGGGACAACCGAACCCCCTCTGGAAACACCATATATTTT
CASSRLRDNRTPSGNTIYF
>TRBV19|NA|NA|TRBJ2-1
TGTGCCAGTAACCGGTTCGAGGGACTCAATGAGCAGTTCTTC
CASNRFEGLNEQFF
>TRBV11-1|NA|NA|TRBJ2-3
TGTGCCAGCACCGCACAGCGGGCCACAGATACGCAGTATTTT
CASTAQRATDTQYF